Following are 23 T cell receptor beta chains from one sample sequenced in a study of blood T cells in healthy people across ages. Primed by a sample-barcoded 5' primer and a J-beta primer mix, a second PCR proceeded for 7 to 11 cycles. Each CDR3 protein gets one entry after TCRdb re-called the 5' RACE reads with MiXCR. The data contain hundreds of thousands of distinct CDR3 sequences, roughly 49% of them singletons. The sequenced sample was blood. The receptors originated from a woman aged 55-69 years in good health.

CDR3 nucleotides: TGCAGCGTTGGACAGGGGCCGAGCTCCTACAATGAGCAGTTCTTC. Protein sequence: CSVGQGPSSYNEQFF. This chain joins TRBV29-1 and TRBJ2-1; 8 bases line up with TRBD1. CDR1 is SQVTM, CDR2 ANQGSEA, per germline. The CDR3 covers 15 residues. The junction had 5 bases not matched to a gene; V was cut back by 4 bases and J by 0 bases.

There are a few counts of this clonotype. CDR3 sequence (DNA): TGTGCCATCAGTGAGGCTGGGGCCGACTATGGCTACACCTTC. This gives the protein CAISEAGADYGYTF. The chain employs TRBV10-3 and TRBJ1-2; D perhaps matches TRBD1 (5 bases). CDR3 length: 14 residues. V lost 2 bases to trimming and J lost 3 bases, with 10 bases between them. The germline gives CDR1 ENHRY, CDR2 SYGVKD.

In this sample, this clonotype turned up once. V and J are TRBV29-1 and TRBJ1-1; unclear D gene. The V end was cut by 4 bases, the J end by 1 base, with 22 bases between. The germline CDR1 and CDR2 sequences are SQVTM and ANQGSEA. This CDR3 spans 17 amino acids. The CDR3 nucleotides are TGCAGCGTTGTTCTCGTATGGTCGGCGGCGAGGAACACTGAAGCTTTCTTT. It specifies CSVVLVWSAARNTEAFF.

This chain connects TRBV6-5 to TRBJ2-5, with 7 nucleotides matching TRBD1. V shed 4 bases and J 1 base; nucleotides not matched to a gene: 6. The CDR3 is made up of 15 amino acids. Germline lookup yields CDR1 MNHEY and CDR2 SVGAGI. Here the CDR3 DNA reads TGTGCCAGCAGTTCTGGACAGGTCCTCCAAGAGACCCAGTACTTC. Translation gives CASSSGQVLQETQYF.

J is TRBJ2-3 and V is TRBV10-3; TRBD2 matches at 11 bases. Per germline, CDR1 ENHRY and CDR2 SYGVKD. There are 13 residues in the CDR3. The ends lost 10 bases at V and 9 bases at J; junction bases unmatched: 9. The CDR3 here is CATDSGRAGTQYF. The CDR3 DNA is TGTGCCACCGATAGCGGGAGGGCCGGGACGCAGTATTTT.

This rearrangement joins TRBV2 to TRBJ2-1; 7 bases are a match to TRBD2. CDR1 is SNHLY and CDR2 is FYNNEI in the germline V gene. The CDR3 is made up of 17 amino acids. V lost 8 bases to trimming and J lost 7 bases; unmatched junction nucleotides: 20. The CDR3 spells CASGGGSDGRIMNEQFF. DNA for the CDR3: TGTGCCAGCGGTGGTGGGTCCGACGGGAGGATAATGAATGAGCAGTTCTTC.

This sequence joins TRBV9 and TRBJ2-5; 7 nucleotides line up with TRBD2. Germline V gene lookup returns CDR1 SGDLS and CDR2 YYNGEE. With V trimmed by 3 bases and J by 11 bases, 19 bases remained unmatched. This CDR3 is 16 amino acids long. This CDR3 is CASSAQTSRRRNEQYF. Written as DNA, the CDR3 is TGTGCCAGCAGCGCCCAGACTAGCCGGAGGAGAAATGAGCAGTACTTC.

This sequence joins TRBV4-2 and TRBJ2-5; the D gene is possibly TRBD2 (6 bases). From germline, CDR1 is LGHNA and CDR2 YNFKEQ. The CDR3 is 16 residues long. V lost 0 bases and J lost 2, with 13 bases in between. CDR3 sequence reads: CASSQEGGLTQETQYF. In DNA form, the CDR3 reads TGTGCCAGCAGCCAAGAGGGAGGCCTGACTCAAGAGACCCAGTACTTC.

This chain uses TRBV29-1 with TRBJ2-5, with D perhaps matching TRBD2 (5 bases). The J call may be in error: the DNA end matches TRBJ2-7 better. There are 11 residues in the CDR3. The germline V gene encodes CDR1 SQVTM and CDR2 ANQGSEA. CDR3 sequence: CSAKNGDEQYF. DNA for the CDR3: TGCAGCGCCAAAAACGGGGACGAGCAGTACTTC.

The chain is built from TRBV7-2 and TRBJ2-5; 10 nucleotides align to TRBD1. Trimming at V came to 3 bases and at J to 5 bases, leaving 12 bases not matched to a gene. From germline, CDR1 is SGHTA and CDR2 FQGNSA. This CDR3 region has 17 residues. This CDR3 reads CASSFQSGTGEGETQYF. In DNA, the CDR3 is TGTGCCAGCAGCTTTCAGTCAGGGACAGGGGAAGGGGAGACCCAGTACTTC.

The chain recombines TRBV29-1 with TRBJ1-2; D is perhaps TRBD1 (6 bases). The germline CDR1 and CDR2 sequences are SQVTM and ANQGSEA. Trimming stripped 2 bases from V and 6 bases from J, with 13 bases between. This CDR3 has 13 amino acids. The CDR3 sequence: CSVEQGIGNGYTF. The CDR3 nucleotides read TGCAGCGTTGAACAGGGGATAGGCAATGGCTACACCTTC. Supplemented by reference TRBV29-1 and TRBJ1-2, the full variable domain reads SAVISQKPSRDICQRGTSLTIQCQVDSQVTMMFWYRQQPGQSLTLIATANQGSEATYESGFVIDKFPISRPNLTFSTLTVSNMSPEDSSIYLCSVEQGIGNGYTFGSGTRLTVV.

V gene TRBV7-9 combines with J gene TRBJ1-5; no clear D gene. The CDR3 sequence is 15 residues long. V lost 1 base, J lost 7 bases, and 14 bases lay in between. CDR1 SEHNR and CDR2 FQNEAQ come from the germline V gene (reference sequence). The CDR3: CASSLGGEAGQPQHF. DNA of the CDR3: TGTGCCAGCAGCTTAGGCGGGGAAGCGGGGCAGCCCCAGCATTTT. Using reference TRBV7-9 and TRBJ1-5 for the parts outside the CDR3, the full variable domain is DTGVSQNPRHKITKRGQNVTFRCDPISEHNRLYWYRQTLGQGPEFLTYFQNEAQLEKSRLLSDRFSAERPKGSFSTLEIQRTEQGDSAMYLCASSLGGEAGQPQHFGDGTRLSIL.

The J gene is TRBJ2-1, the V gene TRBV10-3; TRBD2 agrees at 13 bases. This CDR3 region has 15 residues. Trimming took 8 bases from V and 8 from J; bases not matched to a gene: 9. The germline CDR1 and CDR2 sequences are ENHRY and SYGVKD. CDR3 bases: TGTGCCATCGGTCGGACTAGCGGGAGTCCTGATGAGCAGTTCTTC. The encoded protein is CAIGRTSGSPDEQFF.

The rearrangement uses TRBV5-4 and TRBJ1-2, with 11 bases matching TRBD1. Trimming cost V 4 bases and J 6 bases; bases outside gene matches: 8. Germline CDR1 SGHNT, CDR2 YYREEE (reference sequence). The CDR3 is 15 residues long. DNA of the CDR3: TGTGCCAGCAGCCTAGCGGACAGGGGGCAGGATGGCTACACCTTC. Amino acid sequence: CASSLADRGQDGYTF.

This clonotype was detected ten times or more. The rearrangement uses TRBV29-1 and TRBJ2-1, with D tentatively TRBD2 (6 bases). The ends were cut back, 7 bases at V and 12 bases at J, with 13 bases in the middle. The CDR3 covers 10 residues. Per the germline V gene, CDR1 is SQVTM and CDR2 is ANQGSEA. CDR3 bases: TGCAGCGCCACTAGCTCCCTGCAGTTCTTC. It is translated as CSATSSLQFF.

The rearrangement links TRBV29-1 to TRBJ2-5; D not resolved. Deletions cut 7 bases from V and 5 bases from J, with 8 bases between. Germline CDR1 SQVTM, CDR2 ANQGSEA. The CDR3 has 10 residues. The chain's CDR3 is CSATRETQYF. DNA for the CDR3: TGCAGCGCCACGAGGGAGACCCAGTACTTC.

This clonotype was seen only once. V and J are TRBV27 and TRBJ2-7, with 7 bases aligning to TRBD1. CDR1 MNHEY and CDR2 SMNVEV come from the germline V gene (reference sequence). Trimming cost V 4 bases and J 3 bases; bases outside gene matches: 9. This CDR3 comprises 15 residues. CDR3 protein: CASSSSKGGVYEQYF. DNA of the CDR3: TGTGCCAGCAGTTCCTCGAAAGGGGGCGTCTACGAGCAGTACTTC.

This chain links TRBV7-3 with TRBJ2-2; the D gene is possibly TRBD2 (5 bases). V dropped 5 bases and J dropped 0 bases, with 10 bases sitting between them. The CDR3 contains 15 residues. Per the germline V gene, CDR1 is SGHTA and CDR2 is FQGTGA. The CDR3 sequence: CASSPRAPNTGELFF. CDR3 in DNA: TGTGCCAGCAGCCCGCGGGCCCCGAACACCGGGGAGCTGTTTTTT.

The CDR3 DNA reads TGTGCCAGCAGCGTAGACGGGTCCTACGAGCAGTACTTC. This encodes CASSVDGSYEQYF. The chain carries TRBV7-9 and TRBJ2-7; D is unclear. V lost 5 bases and J lost 1, with 9 bases in between. Per the germline V gene, CDR1 is SEHNR and CDR2 is FQNEAQ (reference sequence). The CDR3 covers 13 residues.

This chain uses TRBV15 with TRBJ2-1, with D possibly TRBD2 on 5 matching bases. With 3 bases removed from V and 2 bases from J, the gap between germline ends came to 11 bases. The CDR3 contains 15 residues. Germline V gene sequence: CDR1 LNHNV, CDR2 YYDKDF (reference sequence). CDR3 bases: TGTGCCACCAGCAGCGGTCCGGGGACCTACAATGAGCAGTTCTTC. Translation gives CATSSGPGTYNEQFF.

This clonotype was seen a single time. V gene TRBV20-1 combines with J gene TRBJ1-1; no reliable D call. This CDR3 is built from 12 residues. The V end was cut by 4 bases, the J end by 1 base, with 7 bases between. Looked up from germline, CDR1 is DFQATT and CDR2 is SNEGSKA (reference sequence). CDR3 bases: TGCAGTGCTACGAGAACGAACACTGAAGCTTTCTTT. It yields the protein CSATRTNTEAFF.

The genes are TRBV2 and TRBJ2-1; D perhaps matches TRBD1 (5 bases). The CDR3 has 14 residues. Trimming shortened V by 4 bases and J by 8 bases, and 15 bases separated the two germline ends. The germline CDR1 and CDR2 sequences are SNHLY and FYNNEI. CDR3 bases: TGTGCCAGCAGTGTGGGGCCCTCGCCCGATGAGCAGTTCTTC. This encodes CASSVGPSPDEQFF.

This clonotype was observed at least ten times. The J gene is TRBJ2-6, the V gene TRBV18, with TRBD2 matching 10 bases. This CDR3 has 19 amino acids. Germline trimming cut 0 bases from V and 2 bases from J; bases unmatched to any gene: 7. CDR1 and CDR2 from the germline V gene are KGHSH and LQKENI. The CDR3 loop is CASSPPLAGDRPGANVLTF. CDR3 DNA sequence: TGTGCCAGCTCACCACCGCTAGCGGGAGACCGGCCTGGGGCCAACGTCCTGACTTTC.